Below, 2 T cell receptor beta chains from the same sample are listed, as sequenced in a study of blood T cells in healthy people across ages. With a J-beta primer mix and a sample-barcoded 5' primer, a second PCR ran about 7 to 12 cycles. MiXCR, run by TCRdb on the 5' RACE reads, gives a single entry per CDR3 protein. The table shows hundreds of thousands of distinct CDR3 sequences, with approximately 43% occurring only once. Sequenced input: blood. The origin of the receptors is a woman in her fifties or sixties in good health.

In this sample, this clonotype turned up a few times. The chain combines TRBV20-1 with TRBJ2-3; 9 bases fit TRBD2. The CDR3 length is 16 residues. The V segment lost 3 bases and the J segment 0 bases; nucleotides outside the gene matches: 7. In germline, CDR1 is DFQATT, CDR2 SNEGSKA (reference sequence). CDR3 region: CSASGTSITSTDTQYF. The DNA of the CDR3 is TGCAGTGCTAGTGGGACTAGCATTACTAGCACAGATACGCAGTATTTT.

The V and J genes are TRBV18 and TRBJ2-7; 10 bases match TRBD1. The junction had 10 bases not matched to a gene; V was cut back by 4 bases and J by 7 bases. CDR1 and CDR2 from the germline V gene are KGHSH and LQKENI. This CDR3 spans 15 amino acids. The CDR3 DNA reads TGTGCCAGCTCACTTGGGACAGGGGTTGCCAATGAGCAGTACTTC. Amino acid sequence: CASSLGTGVANEQYF. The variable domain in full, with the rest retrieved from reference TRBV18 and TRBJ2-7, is NAGVMQNPRHLVRRRGQEARLRCSPMKGHSHVYWYRQLPEEGLKFMVYLQKENIIDESGMPKERFSAEFPKEGPSILRIQQVVRGDSAAYFCASSLGTGVANEQYFGPGTRLTVT.